The 23 T cell receptor beta chains presented below share a single source sample, sequenced in a study of T-cell memory formation after mild COVID-19. MiXCR, applied by TCRdb to the 5' RACE reads, yields one record per CDR3 protein. Of fewer than 60,000 distinct CDR3 sequences in the sample, around 10% were seen once. The specimen sequenced was PBMCs or a T cell subset sorted from them (not recorded which). The receptors shown here come from a man between 18 and 29 years old who had mild COVID-19 (a few samples of this study predate the infection). Cell type and time point are not known.

This clonotype came up many times. The J gene is TRBJ2-7, the V gene TRBV12-3 or TRBV12-4; no clear D gene. This CDR3 is 14 amino acids long. Trimming removed 7 bases at V and 1 base at J, with 14 bases between. Here the CDR3 reads CASIPAGQSYEQYF. The CDR3 DNA sequence: TGTGCCAGCATCCCTGCTGGGCAGTCCTACGAGCAGTACTTC.

This clonotype has only a few counts. The CDR3 protein is CATTGGSYNEQFF. The CDR3 DNA follows: TGTGCCACCACTGGCGGATCCTACAATGAGCAGTTCTTC. This chain links TRBV15 with TRBJ2-1; D remains unclear. Trimming left V 7 bases short and J 1 base short, with 8 bases between. Germline CDR1 reads LNHNV; CDR2 reads YYDKDF (reference sequence). The CDR3 covers 13 residues.

This clonotype was seen a handful of times. The chain employs TRBV2 and TRBJ1-4; 7 bases fit TRBD1. The CDR3 consists of 14 residues. V lost 8 bases and J lost 8; bases outside the gene matches: 11. The germline gives CDR1 SNHLY, CDR2 FYNNEI. The CDR3 nucleotides are TGTGCCAGCGGCGCTGACAGGGTACGGGAAAAACTGTTTTTT. It translates to CASGADRVREKLFF.

The chain links TRBV7-6 to TRBJ1-1, with a possible D match to TRBD1 (6 bases). V was clipped by 5 bases and J by 3 bases, with 10 bases between them. The CDR3 runs to 13 residues. The germline CDR1 and CDR2 sequences are SGHVS and FNYEAQ. The CDR3 bases are TGTGCCAGCAGCGAACAGGGTTACACTGAAGCTTTCTTT. The encoded protein is CASSEQGYTEAFF.

The chain joins TRBV5-1 to TRBJ2-7; 9 bases agree with TRBD2. The V segment lost 3 bases and the J segment 4 bases; nucleotides outside the gene matches: 5. CDR1 is SGHRS and CDR2 is YFSETQ in the germline V gene. CDR3 length: 14 amino acids. CDR3 residues: CASSSVAGVYEQYF. CDR3 bases: TGCGCCAGCAGCTCAGTAGCGGGGGTTTACGAGCAGTACTTC. Based on the CDR3 plus reference TRBV5-1 and TRBJ2-7, the full variable domain is KAGVTQTPRYLIKTRGQQVTLSCSPISGHRSVSWYQQTPGQGLQFLFEYFSETQRNKGNFPGRFSGRQFSNSRSEMNVSTLELGDSALYLCASSSVAGVYEQYFGPGTRLTVT.

The gene calls are TRBV5-1 and TRBJ2-6; 7 nucleotides align to TRBD1. The CDR3 sequence is 14 residues long. J was trimmed by 8 bases and V by 3 bases; bases with no gene match: 5. Germline V gene lookup returns CDR1 SGHRS and CDR2 YFSETQ. The CDR3 bases are TGCGCCAGCAGCTCCCGGGACAGCACCAACGTCCTGACTTTC. This codes for CASSSRDSTNVLTF.

This clonotype was counted only a few times. The chain recombines TRBV4-2 with TRBJ1-4; D uncertain. Germline V gene lookup returns CDR1 LGHNA and CDR2 YNFKEQ. This CDR3 is 14 amino acids long. V lost 3 bases and J lost 6, with 11 bases in between. This chain's CDR3 is CASSQVTQDEKLFF. CDR3 in DNA: TGTGCCAGCAGCCAGGTCACGCAAGATGAAAAACTGTTTTTT.

This sequence joins TRBV19 and TRBJ1-1; TRBD1 matches 7 bases. CDR1 and CDR2 from the germline V gene are LNHDA and SQIVND (reference sequence). The ends lost 7 bases at V and 3 bases at J; junction bases unmatched: 11. The CDR3 sequence is 15 residues long. The CDR3: CASNSQEGADTEAFF. CDR3 sequence (DNA): TGTGCCAGTAATTCTCAGGAGGGGGCTGACACTGAAGCTTTCTTT. The entire variable domain, with the rest obtained from reference TRBV19 and TRBJ1-1, is as follows: DGGITQSPKYLFRKEGQNVTLSCEQNLNHDAMYWYRQDPGQGLRLIYYSQIVNDFQKGDIAEGYSVSREKKESFPLTVTSAQKNPTAFYLCASNSQEGADTEAFFGQGTRLTVV.

This clonotype was picked up a small number of times. This chain links TRBV9 with TRBJ2-1, with D possibly being TRBD1 or TRBD2 (6 bases each). There are 18 residues in the CDR3. The V gene's germline CDR1 is SGDLS and CDR2 YYNGEE. With 4 bases removed from V and 4 bases from J, the gap between germline ends came to 24 bases. This chain's CDR3 is CASSPAGQGWGVYNEQFF. The CDR3 DNA reads TGTGCCAGCAGCCCCGCCGGGCAGGGGTGGGGGGTTTACAATGAGCAGTTCTTC.

This clonotype was counted only a few times. The genes are TRBV5-1 and TRBJ2-3; 8 nucleotides agree with TRBD1. Looked up from germline, CDR1 is SGHRS and CDR2 is YFSETQ. This CDR3 has 16 residues. Trimming cost V 0 bases and J 0 bases; bases outside gene matches: 3. CDR3 DNA sequence: TGCGCCAGCAGCTTGGTTGCAGGGGGCAGCACAGATACGCAGTATTTT. This codes for CASSLVAGGSTDTQYF.

The V gene is TRBV28, the J gene TRBJ1-1; no definite D call. Germline loops: CDR1 MDHEN, CDR2 SYDVKM. CDR3 length equals 14 residues. V was clipped by 3 bases and J by 0 bases, with 8 bases between them. The CDR3 sequence is CASSLGSMNTEAFF. CDR3 DNA: TGTGCCAGCAGTTTGGGCAGTATGAACACTGAAGCTTTCTTT.

The rearrangement joins TRBV7-9 to TRBJ2-5; 7 nucleotides agree with TRBD1. CDR1 SEHNR and CDR2 FQNEAQ come from the germline V gene (reference sequence). V shed 8 bases, J shed 5 bases, and the junction held 17 bases outside the gene matches. The CDR3 loop spans 16 amino acids. The CDR3 here is CASWLLRYLGGETQYF. CDR3 DNA: TGTGCCAGCTGGTTATTAAGGTATCTAGGGGGCGAGACCCAGTACTTC.

This clonotype occurred a few times. J is TRBJ1-1 and V is TRBV16; D is ambiguous. CDR1 and CDR2 from the germline V gene are KGHSY and FQNENV. Trimming left V 2 bases short and J 11 bases short, with 15 bases between. The CDR3 spans 13 residues. The CDR3 DNA sequence: TGTGCCAGCAGCCAAGCTTCGGGGTTAGGGGCTTTCTTT. Protein sequence: CASSQASGLGAFF.

The table lists this clonotype with many counts. The chain recombines TRBV6-6 with TRBJ2-7; D possibly matches TRBD1 or TRBD2 (5 bases each). CDR1 and CDR2 (germline): MNHNY, SVGAGI (reference sequence). CDR3 length equals 16 residues. V lost 2 bases and J lost 6, with 20 bases in between. CDR3 DNA: TGTGCCAGCAGTTACCACTACTTTGGGACGGTTCCCGAGCAGTACGTC. Amino acid sequence: CASSYHYFGTVPEQYV.

Ten or more counts support this clonotype. V gene TRBV7-3 combines with J gene TRBJ2-1, with D uncertain. Germline CDR1 SGHTA, CDR2 FQGTGA. Trimming cost V 2 bases and J 4 bases, with 9 bases left between them. The CDR3 extends over 14 amino acids. The CDR3: CASSLLSGYNEQFF. Written as DNA, the CDR3 is TGTGCCAGCAGCTTACTCTCCGGGTACAATGAGCAGTTCTTC.

V and J are TRBV12-3 or TRBV12-4 and TRBJ2-2, with a tentative D call TRBD2 (6 bases). The CDR3 extends over 15 amino acids. The germline V and J ends were trimmed by 0 bases and 4 bases, with 9 bases remaining between them. The CDR3 region is CASSLAGGLTGELFF. CDR3 sequence (DNA): TGTGCCAGCAGTTTAGCGGGGGGTCTCACCGGGGAGCTGTTTTTT.

The chain joins TRBV20-1 to TRBJ1-6; D is uncertain. Trimming removed 2 bases at V and 8 bases at J, with 10 bases between. This CDR3 comprises 13 residues. Germline assignment: CDR1 DFQATT and CDR2 SNEGSKA (reference sequence). The CDR3 nucleotides read TGCAGTGCTAGACTGGGGTTGGATTCACCCCTCCACTTT. Its translation is CSARLGLDSPLHF.

This clonotype was detected only a few times. The CDR3 here is CAIPREIYEQYF. The CDR3 region has the DNA TGTGCCATCCCCAGGGAAATCTACGAGCAGTACTTC. V is TRBV10-3 and J is TRBJ2-7; D is possibly TRBD1 (5 bases). The CDR3 spans 12 residues. V lost 8 bases and J lost 3, with 11 bases in between. Germline CDR1 ENHRY, CDR2 SYGVKD.

This chain connects TRBV29-1 to TRBJ1-5; 8 positions agree with TRBD1. CDR1 is SQVTM and CDR2 is ANQGSEA in the germline V gene. V lost 4 bases and J lost 6; bases outside the gene matches: 2. CDR3 length: 12 amino acids. CDR3 nucleotide sequence: TGCAGCGTTGCAGGGGGCGGTCAGCCCCAGCATTTT. Translating it yields CSVAGGGQPQHF.

This clonotype was counted only a few times. The V and J genes are TRBV20-1 and TRBJ1-1, with TRBD1 as a possible D gene (5 bases). The V and J ends lost 6 bases and 3 bases respectively, with 23 bases between them. The CDR3 contains 16 residues. Germline assignment: CDR1 DFQATT and CDR2 SNEGSKA (reference sequence). In DNA form, the CDR3 reads TGCAGTGCCAGTCGTCCCAGCGGGGGTATGTACACTGAAGCTTTCTTT. The encoded protein is CSASRPSGGMYTEAFF.

This clonotype showed up many times. V gene TRBV7-9 combines with J gene TRBJ2-2; no definite D call. From germline, CDR1 is SEHNR and CDR2 FQNEAQ (reference sequence). The CDR3 length is 18 residues. V was trimmed by 4 bases and J by 4 bases, leaving 22 bases between them. The CDR3 sequence is CASSSRPMPGSATGELFF. The CDR3 DNA reads TGTGCCAGCAGCTCCCGACCGATGCCAGGTTCCGCCACCGGGGAGCTGTTTTTT.

This clonotype was detected ten times or more. The V and J genes are TRBV6-6 and TRBJ2-7, with 14 nucleotides matching TRBD2. This CDR3 region has 17 residues. Germline CDR1 reads MNHNY; CDR2 reads SVGAGI (reference sequence). Germline trimming cut 5 bases from V and 2 bases from J; bases unmatched to any gene: 8. CDR3 in DNA: TGTGCCAGCAGTGCCCTGACTAGCGGGGGGGCCCCCTACGAGCAGTACTTC. As protein: CASSALTSGGAPYEQYF.

This clonotype has just a few counts. This sequence joins TRBV20-1 and TRBJ1-2; no definite D call. This CDR3 is built from 11 residues. The V gene's germline CDR1 is DFQATT and CDR2 SNEGSKA (reference sequence). With 5 bases removed from V and 5 bases from J, the gap between germline ends came to 9 bases. CDR3 in DNA: TGCAGTGCTCCAGGACCGTATGGCTACACCTTC. The encoded protein is CSAPGPYGYTF.